This T cell receptor (beta chain) was sequenced in a study of blood T cell repertoires in COVID-19. Recovered status applied to Cohort 3 donors who had two consecutive negative PCRs. It also applied to those with clearance or with symptom resolution. Per the authors' pipeline: Estimated nucleated cell counts came from reference gene primer amplification. Sequenced by immunoSEQ multiplex PCR; TCRdb stores in-frame clones only, minus some. V, J and clone size are taken as reported in that table, and D and trimming were inferred from the DNA itself. The data hold more than 200,000 clones, with around nine tenths observed a single time. The CDR3 loop spans 17 amino acids. Unmatched junction bases numbered 4, after V lost 5 bases and J lost 0 bases. Per the germline V gene, CDR1 is SGHVS and CDR2 is FNYEAQ.

Source material: PBMCs or T cells enriched from blood (not recorded which). This chain links TRBV7-6 with TRBJ2-1; TRBD2 matches at 13 bases. The TCR originated in a woman in her forties or fifties who had recovered from COVID-19. CDR3 coding DNA: TGTGCCAGCAGCGACAGGACTAGCGGGAGCTCCTACAATGAGCAGTTCTTC. It specifies CASSDRTSGSSYNEQFF.